The rows below give T cell receptor beta chains drawn from one sample of a study of shared clonotypes between healthy human individuals. This table comes from immunoSEQ multiplex PCR, and its TCRdb copy is limited to in-frame clones, with some not included. The table shows about 680,000 clones, with about 92% occurring only once. The source material was naive CD8+ T cells sorted from blood. The receptor source for this set is a young man in good health. CDR3s include the opening cysteine and the closing phenylalanine or tryptophan. A D gene is named only where the DNA matches it firmly. Clone size appears in some rows only: once, few, many, or a class for an expanded clone.

d_call,clone_size,v_call,j_call,cdr3_aa,cdr3_nt
.,.,TRBV27,TRBJ1-2,CASSTGVLNYGYTF,TGTGCCAGCAGCACAGGAGTTCTTAACTATGGCTACACCTTC
.,.,TRBV6-5,TRBJ2-7,CASSQNNNLANEQYF,TGTGCCAGCAGTCAAAATAACAACCTGGCGAACGAGCAGTACTTC
.,.,TRBV7-9,TRBJ1-4,CASSFPGSTNEKLFF,TGTGCCAGCAGCTTCCCGGGTTCAACTAATGAAAAACTGTTTTTT
.,.,TRBV7-9,TRBJ2-5,CASSIIEILETQYF,TGTGCCAGCAGCATTATAGAGATACTGGAGACCCAGTACTTC
.,.,TRBV11-2,TRBJ2-5,CASSLEVFQETQYF,TGTGCCAGCAGCTTAGAGGTCTTCCAAGAGACCCAGTACTTC
TRBD1,.,TRBV28,TRBJ2-3,CASSSPGQGGSSTDTQYF,TGTGCCAGCAGTTCCCCGGGACAGGGTGGGTCTAGCACAGATACGCAGTATTTT
.,.,TRBV21-1,TRBJ2-7,CASSKVGSGSTYEQYF,.
.,.,TRBV5-1,TRBJ2-1,CASSITGTSTTEQFF,TGCGCCAGCAGCATAACAGGCACCTCTACGACTGAGCAGTTCTTC
.,.,TRBV28,TRBJ1-1,CASRIGGGTEAFF,TGTGCCAGCAGAATCGGAGGGGGAACTGAAGCTTTCTTT
TRBD2,.,TRBV10-3,TRBJ2-1,CAIRGVTSDSSSYNEQFF,TGTGCCATCAGGGGGGTTACTAGCGACTCGAGCTCCTACAATGAGCAGTTCTTC
.,once,TRBV6-1,TRBJ2-1,CASSEDSALEYNEQFF,TGTGCCAGCAGTGAAGATTCCGCACTAGAGTACAATGAGCAGTTCTTC
.,.,TRBV7-9,TRBJ2-5,CASSSPRTEQETQYF,TGTGCCAGCAGCAGTCCTAGGACGGAACAAGAGACCCAGTACTTC
TRBD2,.,TRBV27,TRBJ2-1,CASSTIGLAGVDEQFF,TGTGCCAGCAGTACCATAGGGCTAGCGGGAGTCGATGAGCAGTTCTTC
.,.,TRBV5-1,TRBJ2-7,CASSLQGYEQYF,TGCGCCAGCAGCTTGCAGGGCTACGAGCAGTACTTC
.,.,TRBV13,TRBJ1-4,CASSSESNEKLFF,TGTGCCAGCAGCTCGGAGTCAAATGAAAAACTGTTTTTT
TRBD2,.,TRBV5-4,TRBJ2-1,CASSVSGRAGSYNEQFF,TGTGCCAGCAGCGTTAGCGGGAGGGCTGGCTCCTACAATGAGCAGTTCTTC
TRBD1,.,TRBV5-6,TRBJ1-5,CASSSGQGPNQPQHF,TGTGCCAGCAGCTCCGGACAGGGACCCAATCAGCCCCAGCATTTT
TRBD2,.,TRBV11-2,TRBJ2-7,CASSLVGRASGAYYEQYF,TGTGCCAGCAGCTTAGTCGGAAGGGCTAGCGGAGCTTATTACGAGCAGTACTTC
.,.,TRBV27,TRBJ2-7,CASSLRGGGYYEQYF,TGTGCCAGCAGTCTCCGCGGAGGCGGATACTACGAGCAGTACTTC
.,.,TRBV15,TRBJ1-1,CATSRDRGDDPNTEAFF,TGTGCCACCAGCAGAGATAGGGGGGATGACCCGAACACTGAAGCTTTCTTT
TRBD2,.,TRBV29-1,TRBJ2-2,CDGTETSGCDTGELFF,TGTGATGGGACCGAGACTAGCGGGTGTGACACCGGGGAGCTGTTTTTT
.,once,TRBV27,TRBJ2-5,CASSPRAGGFETQYF,TGTGCCAGCAGTCCGAGGGCCGGTGGGTTTGAGACCCAGTACTTC
.,.,TRBV27,TRBJ1-4,CASSSHRDSNEKLFF,TGTGCCAGCAGTTCTCACAGGGATTCGAATGAAAAACTGTTTTTT
.,.,TRBV10-2,TRBJ2-5,CASSNPALSETQYF,TGCGCCAGCAGCAATCCGGCTTTATCCGAGACCCAGTACTTC
.,once,TRBV4-1,TRBJ2-5,CASSQLSTGRWETQYF,TGCGCCAGCAGCCAACTATCGACCGGCCGATGGGAGACCCAGTACTTC
.,.,TRBV27,TRBJ2-1,CASSLRDSSYNEQFF,TGTGCCAGCAGTTTACGAGATAGCTCCTACAATGAGCAGTTCTTC
.,once,TRBV11-2,TRBJ1-2,CASSLRAGRRVNYGYTF,TGTGCCAGCAGCTTAAGGGCAGGACGGAGGGTTAACTATGGCTACACCTTC
TRBD2,.,TRBV11-2,TRBJ2-1,CASSLVSSGGDEQFF,TGTGCCAGCAGCTTAGTCTCTAGCGGGGGGGATGAGCAGTTCTTC
TRBD1,.,TRBV28,TRBJ2-7,CASSLSRDRSSYEQYF,TGTGCCAGCAGTTTATCGAGGGACAGGAGCTCCTACGAGCAGTACTTC
.,.,TRBV7-9,TRBJ2-1,CASSLRSNSYNEQFF,TGTGCCAGCAGCTTACGGAGCAACTCCTACAATGAGCAGTTCTTC
TRBD2,once,TRBV27,TRBJ2-7,CASNTGTNVGEQYF,TGTGCCAGCAACACGGGGACTAACGTGGGCGAGCAGTACTTC
.,.,TRBV9,TRBJ1-3,CASSGRTAGRNTIYF,TGTGCCAGCAGCGGACGGACAGCGGGCCGAAACACCATATATTTT
.,.,TRBV5-1,TRBJ2-3,CASSLTADATDTQYF,TGCGCCAGCAGCTTGACAGCGGATGCCACAGATACGCAGTATTTT
.,.,TRBV5-1,TRBJ2-7,CASSEGSYEQYF,TGCGCCAGCAGCGAGGGTTCCTACGAGCAGTACTTC
.,.,TRBV19,TRBJ2-7,CASSIYPGTYEQYF,TGTGCCAGTAGTATATATCCCGGGACCTACGAGCAGTACTTC
TRBD1,.,TRBV7-2,TRBJ1-2,CASSSTDRGLGGYTF,TGTGCCAGCAGCTCCACCGACAGGGGGCTAGGGGGCTACACCTTC
TRBD1,.,TRBV7-9,TRBJ2-7,CASSSRLDRSAEQYF,TGTGCCAGCAGCTCCCGCCTGGACAGGTCCGCGGAGCAGTACTTC
TRBD2,.,TRBV29-1,TRBJ2-3,CSVSGLAVSDTQYF,TGCAGCGTGTCGGGACTAGCGGTCTCCGATACGCAGTATTTT
.,.,TRBV6-6,TRBJ1-5,CASSPLPANQPQHF,TGTGCCAGCAGTCCCCTGCCCGCCAATCAGCCCCAGCATTTT
.,.,TRBV9,TRBJ1-2,CASTQGYYGYTF,TGTGCGAGCACCCAGGGGTACTATGGCTACACCTTC
TRBD2,.,TRBV7-8,TRBJ2-1,CASSLTPLAGPYNEQFF,TGTGCCAGCAGCTTAACCCCCCTAGCGGGACCCTACAATGAGCAGTTCTTC
.,.,TRBV11-2,TRBJ1-1,CASSSVGNTEAFF,TGTGCCAGCAGCTCCGTCGGGAACACTGAAGCTTTCTTT
.,.,TRBV10-3,TRBJ1-4,CAISDPGTGVEKLFF,TGTGCCATCAGTGACCCCGGGACCGGCGTTGAAAAACTGTTTTTT
TRBD2,.,TRBV2,TRBJ2-1,CASSDGRHPYNEQFF,TGTGCCAGCAGTGACGGGAGGCATCCGTACAATGAGCAGTTCTTC
TRBD1,.,TRBV7-9,TRBJ2-7,CASVQGANLYEQYF,TGTGCCAGTGTTCAGGGGGCGAATTTATACGAGCAGTACTTC
.,.,TRBV5-6,TRBJ1-1,CASKNRMNTEAFF,TGTGCCAGCAAGAACAGAATGAACACTGAAGCTTTCTTT
TRBD1,.,TRBV27,TRBJ1-5,CASSFTTGSNQPQHF,TGTGCCAGCAGTTTTACGACAGGGTCAAATCAGCCCCAGCATTTT
TRBD1,.,TRBV4-1,TRBJ2-7,CASSQDGTGWSYEQYF,TGCGCCAGCAGCCAAGATGGGACAGGCTGGTCCTACGAGCAGTACTTC
.,.,TRBV11-2,TRBJ2-5,CASSLGGSWETQYF,TGTGCCAGCAGCTTAGGGGGAAGCTGGGAGACCCAGTACTTC
.,.,TRBV7-3,TRBJ2-1,CASSPLGLTGSFNEQFF,TGTGCCAGCAGCCCTTTGGGGCTGACAGGCAGCTTCAATGAGCAGTTCTTC
.,once,TRBV6-5,TRBJ2-7,CASGLGHLYEQYF,TGTGCCAGCGGACTCGGACACCTCTACGAGCAGTACTTC
.,.,TRBV4-3,TRBJ1-3,CASSQDSPSGNTIYF,TGCGCCAGCAGCCAAGATTCCCCATCTGGAAACACCATATATTTT
.,once,TRBV7-2,TRBJ2-7,CASSLAGGTHAYEQYF,TGTGCCAGCAGCCTCGCAGGGGGGACACACGCCTACGAGCAGTACTTC
.,few,TRBV10-2,TRBJ2-7,CAISGGYEQYF,TGCGCCATCTCTGGGGGGTACGAGCAGTACTTC
.,.,TRBV28,TRBJ2-1,CASSSEAYLKNNEQFF,TGTGCCAGCAGTTCGGAGGCCTACTTAAAAAACAATGAGCAGTTCTTC